This entry concerns a single T cell receptor beta chain. Its antigen is undetermined. It was with a sample-barcoded 5' primer and a J-beta primer mix that a second PCR of roughly 7 to 12 cycles was run. In TCRdb, the 5' RACE reads were re-called with MiXCR into one record per CDR3 protein. The table has around 1.5 million distinct CDR3 sequences, roughly 32% seen once. The data were obtained in a study of blood T cells in healthy people across ages. Study-level points and caveats: Greater diversity and more naive CD4+ cells were seen in long-lived donors than in aged donors.

Germline V gene data show CDR1 as MNHNS and CDR2 as SASEGT. Trimming took off 4 bases at V and 3 bases at J, with 28 bases between the two ends. The CDR3 totals 19 residues. The chain couples TRBV6-1 to TRBJ2-7; the D gene is possibly TRBD2 (7 bases). The sequence was collected from a woman in her twenties or thirties in good health. The sequenced sample consisted of blood. The CDR3 loop reads CASSGGGGVYRIPRYEQYF. CDR3 bases: TGTGCCAGCAGTGGAGGGGGGGGGGTTTACAGGATTCCACGCTACGAGCAGTACTTC.